Sequencing of this T cell receptor (beta chain) was carried out in a study of EBV T-cell therapy then PD-1 blockade in nasopharyngeal carcinoma. Assay: immunoSEQ multiplex PCR; the TCRdb copy retains only in-frame clones and omits some. The repertoire consists of roughly 20,000 clones, with more than 70% occurring once and the leading ten covering 30% to 40%. Treatment here: AdE1-LMPpoly-expanded autologous EBV-specific T-cell therapy followed by anti-PD-1 nivolumab. In the case of this clone: Its target is unknown.

Germline CDR1 SEHNR, CDR2 FQNEAQ (reference sequence). V dropped 5 bases and J dropped 0; count of bases not matched to a gene: 4. The CDR3 is 17 amino acids. The sample consisted of CD8+ T cells from blood, taken at roughly day 34 from a patient whose treatment included autologous EBV-specific T cells and nivolumab. The chain uses TRBV7-9 and TRBJ1-4, with 12 bases fitting TRBD1. The receptor was isolated from a man aged 40-49 years with nasopharyngeal carcinoma. The CDR3: CASSPGTGGATNEKLFF. The CDR3 nucleotides are TGTGCCAGCAGCCCAGGGACAGGGGGCGCAACTAATGAAAAACTGTTTTTT.